This T cell receptor beta chain is from a study of cytomegalovirus exposure and HLA in healthy donors. V lost 6 bases to trimming and J lost 7 bases; unmatched junction nucleotides: 12. Germline CDR1 and CDR2: SGHNT and YYREEE (reference sequence). The CDR3 extends over 15 amino acids. Vbeta (60) and Jbeta (13) primers were used in the PCR. Clones were read by immunoSEQ multiplex PCR, and TCRdb kept only the in-frame ones, dropping some. The table lists about 160,000 clones, 80% to 85% of them singletons, with about 4% in the top ten. This clone was detected only a few times. The V gene is TRBV5-4, the J gene TRBJ2-1, with 8 bases aligning to TRBD2. This sequence was found in a man in his fifties or sixties in good health and CMV-seropositive. The sequencing sample was made of PBMCs. CDR3 DNA sequence: TGTGCCAGCAATTTCAAGCGGGAGCATTTGAATGAGCAGTTCTTC. Its translation: CASNFKREHLNEQFF.